This T cell receptor (beta chain) derives from a study of blood T cell repertoires in COVID-19. Study summary: Sites across the United States, Italy and Spain contributed samples from acute and convalescent COVID-19. The analysed material was cDNA or gDNA that came from T cells, B-cell-depleted T cells, or PBMCs.

Trimming stripped 2 bases from V and 5 bases from J, with 9 bases between. Germline V CDR1 and CDR2: ENHRY, SYGVKD. There are 14 residues in the CDR3. Original processing notes: Amplification of reference gene primers provided the estimated nucleated cell counts. TCRdb's copy holds only in-frame clones and misses some; the assay was immunoSEQ multiplex PCR. That table gives V, J and clone size, and the DNA gave D and trimming. Seen here are 200,000 or so clones, around 80% observed once, and the top ten hold 4.5% to 7%. The sequenced sample consisted of peripheral blood. The V and J genes are TRBV10-3 and TRBJ2-2, with D unresolved. This TCR was sampled from a woman aged 70-85 years with acute or convalescent COVID-19. The CDR3 sequence: CAISEQDQTGELFF. The CDR3 nucleotides are TGTGCCATCAGTGAGCAGGATCAGACCGGGGAGCTGTTTTTT.